The source of this T cell receptor beta chain is a study of blood T cell repertoires in COVID-19 (TCRdb year 2020). Describing the broader study: Samples from collaborators originated in the United States, Italy and Spain and spanned both the acute and convalescent phases of COVID-19. The material from the prospective study consisted of cDNA or gDNA derived from T cells, B-cell-depleted T cells, or PBMCs. The dataset comprised deeply sampled blood TCRbeta repertoires from subjects exposed to, actively infected with, or recovered from COVID-19. The repertoires were released in a freely available public database intended as a resource for research on the immune response to SARS-CoV-2. The samples were drawn from two sources: the first 160 participants of the ongoing ImmuneRACE study, and over 1,000 subjects contributed by 6 global collaborators. A de-identified subject ID, COVID-19 status, age in years and sex were almost always included in the sample metadata. HLA class I and class II types, where available, came from metadata supplied by the sample provider rather than from assay-based typing. The paper's findings and limits, for the study overall: Clinical and demographic metadata were provided uncurated, with the amount varying by source and participant.

To note about this clone: Its binding antigen is unknown. Base-call qualities are not available, and no considerably larger clone is one nucleotide away.

V loses 5 bases, J loses 6 bases, and the germline ends lie 25 bases apart. From the germline V gene (reference sequence), CDR1 is LNHDA and CDR2 is SQIVND. CDR3 length: 17 amino acids, cysteine to phenylalanine. This entry keeps only the CDR3 DNA: 51 bases, framed from base 1. The immunoSEQ Assay, a bias-controlled multiplex PCR, was used to amplify TCRbeta CDR3 regions from genomic DNA. In the paper's pipeline: The number of nucleated cells in each sample was estimated from the amplification of reference gene primers within the assay. To quantify the absolute abundance of each unique TCRbeta CDR3 rearrangement, sequence reads were collapsed and filtered. For each sample, productive Simpson clonality was calculated by taking the square root of Simpson's diversity index across productive rearrangements. The clones in this table, taken by TCRdb from immuneACCESS, are in-frame only. Not every clone is retained; where verified, under half of the shortfall comes from an unresolved V gene, and the cause of the rest is unknown. That table supplies the V and J calls and clone size; D and trimming were determined from the DNA. For this sample there are hundreds of thousands of clones; over 75% appear just once. 6% to 9% of the sample rests with the top ten.

Whole blood was collected in K2EDTA tubes by collaborating institutions according to the institutions' own protocols. For TCRbeta analysis, collaborators shipped samples as frozen whole blood, isolated PBMCs, or DNA extracted from either of those sample types. The sequenced sample consisted of peripheral blood. The rearrangement joined TRBV19 to TRBJ1-2; possibly the D gene is TRBD1, per 6 matching bases. The TCR originated in a human donor in a cohort sampled during active COVID-19. The CDR3 protein is CASSPSGQGMTQDGYTF. In nucleotides, the sequence is TGTGCCAGTAGTCCATCCGGCCAGGGGATGACACAGGATGGCTACACCTTC. The full variable domain, completed from the reference TRBV19 and TRBJ1-2 proteins outside the CDR3, reads DGGITQSPKYLFRKEGQNVTLSCEQNLNHDAMYWYRQDPGQGLRLIYYSQIVNDFQKGDIAEGYSVSREKKESFPLTVTSAQKNPTAFYLCASSPSGQGMTQDGYTFGSGTRLTVV.